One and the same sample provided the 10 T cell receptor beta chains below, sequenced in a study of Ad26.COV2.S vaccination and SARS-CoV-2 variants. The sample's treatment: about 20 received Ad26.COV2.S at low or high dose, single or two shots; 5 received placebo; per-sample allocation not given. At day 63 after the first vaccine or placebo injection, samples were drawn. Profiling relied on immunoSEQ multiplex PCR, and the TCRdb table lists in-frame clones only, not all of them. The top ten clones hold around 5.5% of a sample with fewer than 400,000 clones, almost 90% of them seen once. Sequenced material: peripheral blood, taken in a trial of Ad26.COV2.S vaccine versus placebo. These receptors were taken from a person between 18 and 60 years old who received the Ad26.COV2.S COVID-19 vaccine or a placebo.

The CDR3 DNA is TGTGCCAGCAGCAAAGGCTGGAGTGACAGGGCCGACACTGAAGCTTTCTTT. Protein: CASSKGWSDRADTEAFF. The chain has TRBV7-2 and TRBJ1-1, with TRBD1 matching 7 bases. Unmatched junction bases numbered 15, after V lost 5 bases and J lost 3 bases. Germline V gene data show CDR1 as SGHTA and CDR2 as FQGNSA. The CDR3 is made up of 17 amino acids.

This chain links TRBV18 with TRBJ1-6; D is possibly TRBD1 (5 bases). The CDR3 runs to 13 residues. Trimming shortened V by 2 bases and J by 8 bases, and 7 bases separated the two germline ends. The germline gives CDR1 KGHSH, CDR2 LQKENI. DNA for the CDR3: TGTGCCAGCTCACCAGACAGCTATTCACCCCTCCACTTT. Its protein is CASSPDSYSPLHF.

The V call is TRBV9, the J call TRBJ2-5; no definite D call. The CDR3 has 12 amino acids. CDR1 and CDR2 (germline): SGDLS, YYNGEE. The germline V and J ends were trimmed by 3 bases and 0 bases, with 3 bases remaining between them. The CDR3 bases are TGTGCCAGCAGCGGAGACCAAGAGACCCAGTACTTC. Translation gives CASSGDQETQYF.

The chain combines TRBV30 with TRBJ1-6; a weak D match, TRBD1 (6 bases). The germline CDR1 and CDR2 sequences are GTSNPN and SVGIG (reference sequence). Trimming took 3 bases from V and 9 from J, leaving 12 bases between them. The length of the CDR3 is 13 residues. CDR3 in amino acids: CAWSFEGGSPLHF. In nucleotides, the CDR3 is TGTGCCTGGAGCTTCGAGGGGGGTTCACCCCTCCACTTT. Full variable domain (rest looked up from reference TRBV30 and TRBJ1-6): SQTIHQWPATLVQPVGSPLSLECTVEGTSNPNLYWYRQAAGRGLQLLFYSVGIGQISSEVPQNLSASRPQDRQFILSSKKLLLSDSGFYLCAWSFEGGSPLHFGNGTRLTVT.

This chain's CDR3 is CASSYVDSLYGYTF. The CDR3 coding sequence is TGTGCCAGCAGTTATGTGGACAGCCTTTATGGCTACACCTTC. The V gene is TRBV5-6, the J gene TRBJ1-2; D possibly corresponds to TRBD1 (6 bases). Trimming removed 5 bases at V and 5 bases at J, with 16 bases between. The CDR3 covers 14 residues. CDR1 and CDR2 (germline): SGHDT, YYEEEE.

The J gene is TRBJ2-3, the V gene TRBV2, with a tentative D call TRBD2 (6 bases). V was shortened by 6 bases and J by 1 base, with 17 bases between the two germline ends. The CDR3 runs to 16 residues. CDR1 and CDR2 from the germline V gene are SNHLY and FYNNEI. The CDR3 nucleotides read TGTGCCAGCAGAGGATCGGGAGAGGTCGGCACAGATACGCAGTATTTT. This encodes CASRGSGEVGTDTQYF.

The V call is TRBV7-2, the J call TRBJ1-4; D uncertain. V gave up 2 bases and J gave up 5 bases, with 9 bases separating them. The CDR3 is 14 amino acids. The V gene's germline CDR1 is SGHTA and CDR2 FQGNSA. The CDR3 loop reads CASSLKGENEKLFF. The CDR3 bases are TGTGCCAGCAGCTTAAAGGGCGAAAATGAAAAACTGTTTTTT.

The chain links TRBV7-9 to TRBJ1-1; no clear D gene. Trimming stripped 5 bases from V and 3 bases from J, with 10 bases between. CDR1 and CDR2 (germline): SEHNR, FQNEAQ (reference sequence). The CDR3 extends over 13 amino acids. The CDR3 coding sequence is TGTGCCAGCAGCCGCGCCTGGGACACTGAAGCTTTCTTT. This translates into CASSRAWDTEAFF.

The DNA of the CDR3 is TGTGCCAGCAGTTACGTCGCAGGTAGAGAGCATTTT. The encoded protein is CASSYVAGREHF. V is TRBV6-2 or TRBV6-3 and J is TRBJ1-5; D is unresolved. V dropped 2 bases and J dropped 14 bases, with 13 bases sitting between them. The germline gives CDR1 MNHEY, CDR2 SVGEGT. CDR3 length: 12 amino acids.

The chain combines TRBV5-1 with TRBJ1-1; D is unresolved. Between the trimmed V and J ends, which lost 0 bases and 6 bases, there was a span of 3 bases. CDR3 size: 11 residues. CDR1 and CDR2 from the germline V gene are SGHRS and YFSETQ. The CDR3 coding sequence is TGCGCCAGCAGCTTGGAGGCTGAAGCTTTCTTT. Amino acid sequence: CASSLEAEAFF.